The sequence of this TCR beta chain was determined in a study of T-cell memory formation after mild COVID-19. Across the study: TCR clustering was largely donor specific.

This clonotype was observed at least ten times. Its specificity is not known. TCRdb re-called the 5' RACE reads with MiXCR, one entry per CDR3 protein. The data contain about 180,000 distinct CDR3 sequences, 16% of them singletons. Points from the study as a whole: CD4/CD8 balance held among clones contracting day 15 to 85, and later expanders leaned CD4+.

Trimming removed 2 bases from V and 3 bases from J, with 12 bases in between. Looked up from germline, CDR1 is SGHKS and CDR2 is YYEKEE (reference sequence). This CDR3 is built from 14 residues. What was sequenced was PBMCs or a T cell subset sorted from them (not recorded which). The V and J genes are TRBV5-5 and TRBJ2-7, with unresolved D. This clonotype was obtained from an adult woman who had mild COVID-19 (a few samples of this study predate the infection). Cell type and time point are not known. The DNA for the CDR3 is TGTGCCAGCAGCTTTCGAACCCCCAACTACGAGCAGTACTTC. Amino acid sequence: CASSFRTPNYEQYF.